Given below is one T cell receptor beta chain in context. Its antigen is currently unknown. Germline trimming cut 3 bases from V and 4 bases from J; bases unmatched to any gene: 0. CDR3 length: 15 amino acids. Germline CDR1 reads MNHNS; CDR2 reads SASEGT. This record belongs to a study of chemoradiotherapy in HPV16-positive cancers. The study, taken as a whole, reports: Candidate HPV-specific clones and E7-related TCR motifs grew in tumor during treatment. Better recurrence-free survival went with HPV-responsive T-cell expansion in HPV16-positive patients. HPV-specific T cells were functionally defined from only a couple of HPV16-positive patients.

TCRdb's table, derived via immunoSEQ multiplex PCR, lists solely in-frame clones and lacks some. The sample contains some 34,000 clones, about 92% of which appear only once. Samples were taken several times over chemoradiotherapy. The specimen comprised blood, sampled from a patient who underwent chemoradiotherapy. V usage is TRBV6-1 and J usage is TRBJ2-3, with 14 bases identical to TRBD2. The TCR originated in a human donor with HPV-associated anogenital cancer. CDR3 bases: TGTGCCAGCAGTGAGACTAGCGGGGGGGCAGATACGCAGTATTTT. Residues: CASSETSGGADTQYF.